The rows below give T cell receptor beta chains drawn from one sample of a study of T cells after somatic rescue of genetic block. Libraries were prepared by immunoSEQ multiplex PCR; TCRdb keeps only in-frame clonotypes and omits some of them. The sample includes 55,000 to 75,000 clones, roughly 92% seen only once; the top ten take about 3%. Material: peripheral blood mononuclear cells (PBMCs). Receptors originate from a middle-aged man. Both conserved end residues are part of each CDR3. D genes are given only for firm matches. Clone size is not always given. Where it is, it says once, few, many or a class for expanded clones.

d_gene: TRBD2
abundance: NA
j_gene: TRBJ2-3
v_gene: TRBV19
CDR3aa: CASSSSGSYTDTQYF
CDR3nt: TGTGCCAGTAGTTCGAGCGGGAGCTACACAGATACGCAGTATTTT

d_gene: TRBD1
abundance: NA
j_gene: TRBJ1-5
v_gene: TRBV7-2
CDR3aa: CASSYGQGAGGPQHF
CDR3nt: TGTGCCAGCAGCTATGGACAGGGGGCGGGTGGGCCCCAGCATTTT

d_gene: TRBD2
abundance: NA
j_gene: TRBJ2-5
v_gene: TRBV4-1
CDR3aa: CASSQGLAGGPRETQYF
CDR3nt: TGCGCCAGCAGCCAAGGACTAGCGGGAGGGCCTCGGGAGACCCAGTACTTC

d_gene: NA
abundance: once
j_gene: TRBJ2-7
v_gene: TRBV5-6
CDR3aa: CASSSTYEQYF
CDR3nt: TGTGCCAGCAGCTCGACCTACGAGCAGTACTTC

d_gene: TRBD2
abundance: NA
j_gene: TRBJ2-3
v_gene: TRBV28
CDR3aa: CASRVSGPDTQYF
CDR3nt: TGTGCCAGCAGGGTTAGCGGGCCAGATACGCAGTATTTT

d_gene: NA
abundance: NA
j_gene: TRBJ2-1
v_gene: TRBV6-1
CDR3aa: CASSEAGGYNEQFF
CDR3nt: TGTGCCAGCAGTGAAGCAGGGGGCTACAATGAGCAGTTCTTC

d_gene: NA
abundance: NA
j_gene: TRBJ1-1
v_gene: TRBV19
CDR3aa: CASSIIGQAEAFF
CDR3nt: TGTGCCAGTAGTATAATAGGCCAGGCGGAAGCTTTCTTT

d_gene: NA
abundance: NA
j_gene: TRBJ1-4
v_gene: TRBV11-2
CDR3aa: CASSHREGSEKLFF
CDR3nt: TGTGCCAGCAGCCACAGAGAGGGTAGTGAAAAACTGTTTTTT

d_gene: TRBD1
abundance: NA
j_gene: TRBJ2-3
v_gene: TRBV5-4
CDR3aa: CASSFEGAGDTQYF
CDR3nt: TGTGCCAGCAGCTTCGAGGGGGCCGGAGATACGCAGTATTTT

d_gene: NA
abundance: once
j_gene: TRBJ1-2
v_gene: TRBV5-5
CDR3aa: CASSILGGNLLDGYTF
CDR3nt: TGTGCCAGCAGTATCCTAGGGGGAAACCTCCTCGATGGCTACACCTTC

d_gene: NA
abundance: NA
j_gene: TRBJ2-3
v_gene: TRBV7-2
CDR3aa: CASSLGWGRADTQYF
CDR3nt: TGTGCCAGCAGCTTAGGTTGGGGGCGGGCAGATACGCAGTATTTT

d_gene: NA
abundance: once
j_gene: TRBJ2-5
v_gene: TRBV6-5
CDR3aa: CASSPGTSVKTQYF
CDR3nt: TGTGCCAGCAGTCCCGGGACGAGCGTTAAGACCCAGTACTTC

d_gene: TRBD1
abundance: once
j_gene: TRBJ1-4
v_gene: TRBV7-3
CDR3aa: CASSPDWDRVDEKLFF
CDR3nt: TGTGCCAGCAGCCCTGACTGGGACAGGGTTGATGAAAAACTGTTTTTT

d_gene: NA
abundance: NA
j_gene: TRBJ2-5
v_gene: TRBV5-1
CDR3aa: CASSLGGSETQYF
CDR3nt: TGCGCCAGCAGCTTGGGTGGGTCGGAGACCCAGTACTTC

d_gene: NA
abundance: NA
j_gene: TRBJ2-5
v_gene: TRBV15
CDR3aa: CATSRHVLQETQYF
CDR3nt: TGTGCCACCAGCCGACACGTACTACAAGAGACCCAGTACTTC

d_gene: NA
abundance: NA
j_gene: TRBJ2-7
v_gene: TRBV15
CDR3aa: CATSRDYPRTGPQYF
CDR3nt: TGTGCCACCAGCAGAGACTACCCTAGGACCGGACCGCAGTACTTC

d_gene: NA
abundance: NA
j_gene: TRBJ2-1
v_gene: TRBV11-2
CDR3aa: CASSPRGREQFF
CDR3nt: TGTGCCAGCAGCCCCCGGGGTCGGGAGCAGTTCTTC

d_gene: TRBD1
abundance: NA
j_gene: TRBJ2-1
v_gene: TRBV11-2
CDR3aa: CASSPGTGGPPYNEQFF
CDR3nt: TGTGCCAGCAGCCCCGGGACAGGGGGCCCGCCCTACAATGAGCAGTTCTTC

d_gene: NA
abundance: NA
j_gene: TRBJ1-5
v_gene: TRBV2
CDR3aa: CASSDDGQQPQHF
CDR3nt: TGTGCCAGCAGTGACGACGGGCAACAGCCCCAGCATTTT

d_gene: NA
abundance: NA
j_gene: TRBJ2-1
v_gene: TRBV6-5
CDR3aa: CASRFPGTPNNEQFF
CDR3nt: TGTGCCAGCAGATTCCCCGGGACACCAAACAATGAGCAGTTCTTC

d_gene: NA
abundance: NA
j_gene: TRBJ2-3
v_gene: TRBV7-2
CDR3aa: CASSLEGGWDGDTQYF
CDR3nt: TGTGCCAGCAGCTTAGAGGGGGGGTGGGATGGAGATACGCAGTATTTT

d_gene: TRBD1
abundance: NA
j_gene: TRBJ1-5
v_gene: TRBV10-3
CDR3aa: CAISRQGNSNQPQHF
CDR3nt: TGTGCCATCAGTAGACAGGGAAATAGCAATCAGCCCCAGCATTTT

d_gene: NA
abundance: NA
j_gene: TRBJ2-3
v_gene: TRBV2
CDR3aa: CASSVKYTDTQYF
CDR3nt: TGTGCCAGCAGTGTGAAATACACAGATACGCAGTATTTT

d_gene: NA
abundance: NA
j_gene: TRBJ2-7
v_gene: TRBV27
CDR3aa: CASQSSYPYEQYF
CDR3nt: TGTGCCAGCCAGTCCAGCTACCCTTACGAGCAGTACTTC

d_gene: TRBD2
abundance: NA
j_gene: TRBJ2-5
v_gene: TRBV15
CDR3aa: CATSRGIAGVKETQYF
CDR3nt: TGTGCCACCAGCAGAGGAATAGCGGGAGTTAAAGAGACCCAGTACTTC

d_gene: NA
abundance: NA
j_gene: TRBJ2-1
v_gene: TRBV7-6
CDR3aa: CASSLATSYNEQFF
CDR3nt: TGTGCCAGCAGCTTAGCCACTAGTTACAATGAGCAGTTCTTC

d_gene: TRBD1
abundance: NA
j_gene: TRBJ2-7
v_gene: TRBV15
CDR3aa: CATSREGTGSREQYF
CDR3nt: TGTGCCACCAGCAGAGAGGGGACAGGGTCCCGCGAGCAGTACTTC

d_gene: TRBD2
abundance: NA
j_gene: TRBJ2-1
v_gene: TRBV2
CDR3aa: CASSGLAGGNVNEQFF
CDR3nt: TGTGCCAGCTCCGGACTAGCGGGGGGGAATGTTAATGAGCAGTTCTTC

d_gene: NA
abundance: once
j_gene: TRBJ2-5
v_gene: TRBV5-4
CDR3aa: CASSLVPRETQYF
CDR3nt: TGTGCCAGCAGCTTGGTCCCAAGGGAGACCCAGTACTTC

d_gene: TRBD2
abundance: NA
j_gene: TRBJ2-7
v_gene: TRBV6-1
CDR3aa: CASSESGGGAYEQYF
CDR3nt: TGTGCCAGCAGTGAATCCGGCGGGGGGGCTTACGAGCAGTACTTC

d_gene: TRBD2
abundance: NA
j_gene: TRBJ2-5
v_gene: TRBV2
CDR3aa: CASRKGTSGYQETQYF
CDR3nt: TGTGCCAGCAGAAAGGGGACTAGCGGGTACCAAGAGACCCAGTACTTC

d_gene: NA
abundance: once
j_gene: TRBJ1-5
v_gene: TRBV19
CDR3aa: CASSGPYPNQPQHF
CDR3nt: TGTGCCAGTAGTGGGCCCTACCCCAATCAGCCCCAGCATTTT